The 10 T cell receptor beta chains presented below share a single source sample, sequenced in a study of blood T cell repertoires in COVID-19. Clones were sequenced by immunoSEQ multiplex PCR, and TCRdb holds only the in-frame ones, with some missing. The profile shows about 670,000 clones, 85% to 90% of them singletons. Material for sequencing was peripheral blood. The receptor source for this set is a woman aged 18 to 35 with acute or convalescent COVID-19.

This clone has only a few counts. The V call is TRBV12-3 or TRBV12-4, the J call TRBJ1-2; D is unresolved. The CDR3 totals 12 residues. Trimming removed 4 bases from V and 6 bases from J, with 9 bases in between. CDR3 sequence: CASSSGPNGYTF. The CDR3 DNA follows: TGTGCCAGCAGTTCAGGCCCGAATGGCTACACCTTC.

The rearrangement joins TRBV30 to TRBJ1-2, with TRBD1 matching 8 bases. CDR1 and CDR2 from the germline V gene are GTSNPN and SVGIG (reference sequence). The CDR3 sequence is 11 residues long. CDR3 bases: TGTGCAACGGGACAGGCTTATGGCTACACCTTC. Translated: CATGQAYGYTF.

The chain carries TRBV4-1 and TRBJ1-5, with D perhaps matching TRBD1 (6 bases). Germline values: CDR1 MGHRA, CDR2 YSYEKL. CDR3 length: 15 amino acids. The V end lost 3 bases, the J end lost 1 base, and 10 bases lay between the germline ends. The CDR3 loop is CASSQSTGSNQPQHF. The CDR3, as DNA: TGCGCCAGCAGCCAGTCTACAGGGAGCAATCAGCCCCAGCATTTT.

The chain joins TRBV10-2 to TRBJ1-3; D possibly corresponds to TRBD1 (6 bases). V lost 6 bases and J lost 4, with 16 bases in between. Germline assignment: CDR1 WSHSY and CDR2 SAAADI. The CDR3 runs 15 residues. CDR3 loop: CASRETGFSGNTIYF. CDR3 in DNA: TGCGCCAGCAGGGAAACAGGGTTCTCAGGAAACACCATATATTTT.

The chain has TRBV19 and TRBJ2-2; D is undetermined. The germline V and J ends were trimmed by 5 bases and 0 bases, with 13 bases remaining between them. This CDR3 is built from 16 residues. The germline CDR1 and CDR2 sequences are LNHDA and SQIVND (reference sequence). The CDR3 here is CASSPIVAPNTGELFF. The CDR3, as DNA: TGTGCCAGTAGTCCAATAGTTGCTCCGAACACCGGGGAGCTGTTTTTT.

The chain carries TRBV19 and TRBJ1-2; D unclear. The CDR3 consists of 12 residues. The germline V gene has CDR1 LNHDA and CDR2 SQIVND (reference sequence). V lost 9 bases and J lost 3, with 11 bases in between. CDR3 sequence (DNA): TGTGCCAGCCAGACCCGGGACTATGGCTACACCTTC. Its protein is CASQTRDYGYTF.

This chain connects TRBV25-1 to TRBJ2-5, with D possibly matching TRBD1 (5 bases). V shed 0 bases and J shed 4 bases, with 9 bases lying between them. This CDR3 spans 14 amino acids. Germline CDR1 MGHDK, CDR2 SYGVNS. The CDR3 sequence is CASSEYRTRETQYF. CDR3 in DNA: TGTGCCAGCAGTGAATATAGGACAAGAGAGACCCAGTACTTC.

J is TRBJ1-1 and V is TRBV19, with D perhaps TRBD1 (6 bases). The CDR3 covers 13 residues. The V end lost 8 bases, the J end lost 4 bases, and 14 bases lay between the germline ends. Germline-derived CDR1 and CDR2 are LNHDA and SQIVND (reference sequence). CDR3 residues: CASGLGGSTEAFF. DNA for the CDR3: TGTGCCAGTGGTCTTGGGGGCTCCACTGAAGCTTTCTTT.

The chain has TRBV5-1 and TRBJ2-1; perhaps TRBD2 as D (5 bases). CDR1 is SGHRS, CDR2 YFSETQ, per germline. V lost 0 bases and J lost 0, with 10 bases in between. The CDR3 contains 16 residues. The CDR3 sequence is CASSLGQAGSYNEQFF. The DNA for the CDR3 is TGCGCCAGCAGCTTGGGGCAGGCGGGCTCCTACAATGAGCAGTTCTTC. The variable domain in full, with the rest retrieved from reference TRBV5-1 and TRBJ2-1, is KAGVTQTPRYLIKTRGQQVTLSCSPISGHRSVSWYQQTPGQGLQFLFEYFSETQRNKGNFPGRFSGRQFSNSRSEMNVSTLELGDSALYLCASSLGQAGSYNEQFFGPGTRLTVL.

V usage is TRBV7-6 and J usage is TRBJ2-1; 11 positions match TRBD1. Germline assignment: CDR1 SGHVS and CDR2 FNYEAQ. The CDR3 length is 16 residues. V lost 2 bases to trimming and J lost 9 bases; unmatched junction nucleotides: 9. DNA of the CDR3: TGTGCCAGCAGCTTATGGGGGACAGGGGGACTAAGTGAGCAGTTCTTC. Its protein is CASSLWGTGGLSEQFF.